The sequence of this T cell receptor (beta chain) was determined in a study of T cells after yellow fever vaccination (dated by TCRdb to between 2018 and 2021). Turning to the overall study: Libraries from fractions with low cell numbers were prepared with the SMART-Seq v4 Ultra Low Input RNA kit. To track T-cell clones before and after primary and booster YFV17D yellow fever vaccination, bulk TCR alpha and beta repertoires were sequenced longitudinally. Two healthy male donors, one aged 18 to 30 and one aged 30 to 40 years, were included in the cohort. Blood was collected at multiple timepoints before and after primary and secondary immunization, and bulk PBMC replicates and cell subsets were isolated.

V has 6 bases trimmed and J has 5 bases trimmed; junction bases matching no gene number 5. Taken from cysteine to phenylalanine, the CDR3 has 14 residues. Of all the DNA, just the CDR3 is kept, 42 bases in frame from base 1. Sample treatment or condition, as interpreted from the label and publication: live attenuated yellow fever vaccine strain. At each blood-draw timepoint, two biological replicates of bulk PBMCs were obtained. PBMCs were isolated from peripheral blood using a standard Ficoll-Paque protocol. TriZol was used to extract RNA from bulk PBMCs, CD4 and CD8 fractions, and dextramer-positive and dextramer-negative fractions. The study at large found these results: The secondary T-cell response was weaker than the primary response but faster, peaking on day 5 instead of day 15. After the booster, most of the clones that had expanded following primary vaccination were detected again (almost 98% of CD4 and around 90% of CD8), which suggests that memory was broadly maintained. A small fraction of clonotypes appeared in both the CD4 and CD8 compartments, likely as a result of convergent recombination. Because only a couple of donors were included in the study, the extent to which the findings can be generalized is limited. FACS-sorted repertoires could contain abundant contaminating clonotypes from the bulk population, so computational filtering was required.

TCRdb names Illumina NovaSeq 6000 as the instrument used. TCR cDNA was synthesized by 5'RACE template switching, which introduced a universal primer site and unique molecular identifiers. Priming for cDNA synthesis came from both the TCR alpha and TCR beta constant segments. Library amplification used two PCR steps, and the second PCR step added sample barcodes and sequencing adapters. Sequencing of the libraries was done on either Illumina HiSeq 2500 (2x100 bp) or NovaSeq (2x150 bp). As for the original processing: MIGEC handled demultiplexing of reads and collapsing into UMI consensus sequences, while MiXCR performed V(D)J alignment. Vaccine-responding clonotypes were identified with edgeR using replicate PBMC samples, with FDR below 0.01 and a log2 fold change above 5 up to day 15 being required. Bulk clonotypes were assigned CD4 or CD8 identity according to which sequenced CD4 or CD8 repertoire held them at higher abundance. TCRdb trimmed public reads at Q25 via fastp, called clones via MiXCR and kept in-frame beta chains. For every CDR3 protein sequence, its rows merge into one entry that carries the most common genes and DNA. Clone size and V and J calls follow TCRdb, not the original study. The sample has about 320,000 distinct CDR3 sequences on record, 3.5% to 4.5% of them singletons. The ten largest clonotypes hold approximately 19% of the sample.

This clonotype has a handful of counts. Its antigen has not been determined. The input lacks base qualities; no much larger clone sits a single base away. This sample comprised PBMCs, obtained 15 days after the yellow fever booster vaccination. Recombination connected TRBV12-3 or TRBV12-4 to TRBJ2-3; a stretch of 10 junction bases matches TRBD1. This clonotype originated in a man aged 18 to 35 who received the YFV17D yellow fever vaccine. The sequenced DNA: TGTGCCAGCAGACGACAGGGGGCTGTAGATACGCAGTATTTT. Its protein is CASRRQGAVDTQYF.